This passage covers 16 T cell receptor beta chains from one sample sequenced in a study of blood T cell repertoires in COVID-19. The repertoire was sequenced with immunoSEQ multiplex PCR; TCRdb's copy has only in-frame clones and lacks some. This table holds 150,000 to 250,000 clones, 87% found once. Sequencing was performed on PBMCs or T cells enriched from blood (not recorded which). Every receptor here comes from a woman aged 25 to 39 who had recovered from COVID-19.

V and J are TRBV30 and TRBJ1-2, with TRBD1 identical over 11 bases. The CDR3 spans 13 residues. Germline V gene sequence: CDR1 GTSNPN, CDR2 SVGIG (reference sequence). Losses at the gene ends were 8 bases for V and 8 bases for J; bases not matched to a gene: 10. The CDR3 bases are TGTGCCGCAACGGACAGGGGGCGCGGAGGCTACACCTTC. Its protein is CAATDRGRGGYTF.

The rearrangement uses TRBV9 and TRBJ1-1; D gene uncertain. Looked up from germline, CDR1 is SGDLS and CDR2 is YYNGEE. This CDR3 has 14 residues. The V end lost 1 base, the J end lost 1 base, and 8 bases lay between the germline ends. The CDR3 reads CASSVQVTNTEAFF. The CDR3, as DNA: TGTGCCAGCAGCGTACAGGTTACGAACACTGAAGCTTTCTTT.

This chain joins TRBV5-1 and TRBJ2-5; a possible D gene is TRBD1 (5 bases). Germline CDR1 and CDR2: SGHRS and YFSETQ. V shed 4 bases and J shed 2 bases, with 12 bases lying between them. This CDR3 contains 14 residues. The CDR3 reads CASSPYRFQETQYF. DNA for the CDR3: TGCGCCAGCAGCCCCTACAGGTTTCAAGAGACCCAGTACTTC.

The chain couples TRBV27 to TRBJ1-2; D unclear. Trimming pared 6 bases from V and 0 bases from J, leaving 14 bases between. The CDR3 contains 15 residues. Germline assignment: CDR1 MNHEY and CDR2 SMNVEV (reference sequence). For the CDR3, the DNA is TGTGCCAGCAGGAAAGGGAGCCGACCTAACTATGGCTACACCTTC. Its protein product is CASRKGSRPNYGYTF.

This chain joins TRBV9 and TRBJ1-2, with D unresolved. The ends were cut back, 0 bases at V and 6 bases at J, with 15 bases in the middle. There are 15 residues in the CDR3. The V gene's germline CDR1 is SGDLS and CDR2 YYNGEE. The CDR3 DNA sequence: TGTGCCAGCAGCGTAGATACAGCTGGAAGGAATGGCTACACCTTC. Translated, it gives CASSVDTAGRNGYTF.

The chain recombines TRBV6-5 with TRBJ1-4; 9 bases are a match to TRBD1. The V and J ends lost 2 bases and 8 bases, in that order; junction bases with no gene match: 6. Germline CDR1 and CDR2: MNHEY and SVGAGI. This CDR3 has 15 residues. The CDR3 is CASSYLQGAREKLFF. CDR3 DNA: TGTGCCAGCAGTTACCTACAGGGGGCGCGGGAAAAACTGTTTTTT.

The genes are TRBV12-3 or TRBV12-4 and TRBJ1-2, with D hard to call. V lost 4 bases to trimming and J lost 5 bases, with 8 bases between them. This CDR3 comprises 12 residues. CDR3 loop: CASSYGDYGYTF. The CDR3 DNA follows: TGTGCCAGCAGTTACGGGGATTATGGCTACACCTTC.

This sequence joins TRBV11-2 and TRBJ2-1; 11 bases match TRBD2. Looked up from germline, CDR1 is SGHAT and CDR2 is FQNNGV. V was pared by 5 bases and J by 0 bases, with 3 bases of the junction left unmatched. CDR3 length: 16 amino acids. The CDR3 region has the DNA TGTGCCAGCAGCATTACTAGCGGGAGCTCCTACAATGAGCAGTTCTTC. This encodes CASSITSGSSYNEQFF. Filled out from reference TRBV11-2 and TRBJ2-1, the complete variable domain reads EAGVAQSPRYKIIEKRQSVAFWCNPISGHATLYWYQQILGQGPKLLIQFQNNGVVDDSQLPKDRFSAERLKGVDSTLKIQPAKLEDSAVYLCASSITSGSSYNEQFFGPGTRLTVL.

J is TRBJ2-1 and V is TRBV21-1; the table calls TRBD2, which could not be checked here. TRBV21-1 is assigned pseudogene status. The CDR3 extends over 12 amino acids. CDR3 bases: TGTGCCAGCAGCAAAGGAGGGAATGAGCAGTTCTTC. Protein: CASSKGGNEQFF.

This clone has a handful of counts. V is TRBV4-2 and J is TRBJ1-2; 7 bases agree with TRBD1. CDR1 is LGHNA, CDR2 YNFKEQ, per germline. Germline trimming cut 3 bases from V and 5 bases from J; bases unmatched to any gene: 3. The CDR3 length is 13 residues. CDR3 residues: CASSQGGQYGYTF. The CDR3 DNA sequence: TGTGCCAGCAGCCAGGGGGGACAGTATGGCTACACCTTC.

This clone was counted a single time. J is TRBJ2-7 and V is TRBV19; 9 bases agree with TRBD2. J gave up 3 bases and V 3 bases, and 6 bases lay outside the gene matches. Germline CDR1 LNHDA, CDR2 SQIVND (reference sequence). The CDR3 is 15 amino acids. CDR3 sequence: CASSISGGPHYEQYF. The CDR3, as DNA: TGTGCCAGTAGTATCAGCGGGGGGCCCCACTACGAGCAGTACTTC. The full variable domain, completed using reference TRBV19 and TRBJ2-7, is DGGITQSPKYLFRKEGQNVTLSCEQNLNHDAMYWYRQDPGQGLRLIYYSQIVNDFQKGDIAEGYSVSREKKESFPLTVTSAQKNPTAFYLCASSISGGPHYEQYFGPGTRLTVT.

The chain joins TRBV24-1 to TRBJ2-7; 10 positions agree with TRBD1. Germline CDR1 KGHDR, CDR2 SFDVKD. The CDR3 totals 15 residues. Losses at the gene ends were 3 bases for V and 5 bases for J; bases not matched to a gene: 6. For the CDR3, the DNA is TGTGCCACCAGTGATCCCGGGACAGGGGTCCACGAGCAGTACTTC. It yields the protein CATSDPGTGVHEQYF.

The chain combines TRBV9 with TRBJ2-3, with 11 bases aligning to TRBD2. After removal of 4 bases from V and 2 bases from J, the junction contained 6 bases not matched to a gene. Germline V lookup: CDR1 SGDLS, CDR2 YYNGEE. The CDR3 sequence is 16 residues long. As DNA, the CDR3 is TGTGCCAGCAGCCCCCATAGCGGGGGGGTCACAGATACGCAGTATTTT. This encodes CASSPHSGGVTDTQYF.

CDR3 amino acids: CSVGSALGTGPYGYTF. The CDR3 DNA reads TGCAGCGTTGGGTCGGCCTTAGGGACAGGCCCCTATGGCTACACCTTC. The chain is built from TRBV29-1 and TRBJ1-2; TRBD1 agrees at 8 bases. Germline V gene data show CDR1 as SQVTM and CDR2 as ANQGSEA. Trimming cost V 4 bases and J 4 bases; bases outside gene matches: 14. The CDR3 covers 16 residues.

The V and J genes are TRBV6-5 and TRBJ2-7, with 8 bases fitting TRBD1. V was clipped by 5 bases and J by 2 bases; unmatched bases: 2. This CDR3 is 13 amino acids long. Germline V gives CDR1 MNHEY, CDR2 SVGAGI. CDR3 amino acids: CASSRQGTYEQYF. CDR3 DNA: TGTGCCAGCAGTCGACAGGGGACCTACGAGCAGTACTTC.

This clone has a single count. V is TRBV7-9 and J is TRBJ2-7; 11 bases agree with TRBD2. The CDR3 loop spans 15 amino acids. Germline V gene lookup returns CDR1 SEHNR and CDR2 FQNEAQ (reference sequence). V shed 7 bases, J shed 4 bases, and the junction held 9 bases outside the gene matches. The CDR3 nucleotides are TGTGCCAGCACCGATCAGGTAGCGGGGGGGTACGAGCAGTACTTC. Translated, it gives CASTDQVAGGYEQYF.